A single sample gave rise to the 8 T cell receptor beta chains below, sequenced in a study of cytomegalovirus exposure and HLA in healthy donors. Both 60 Vbeta primers and 13 Jbeta primers went into the PCR. Libraries were prepared by immunoSEQ multiplex PCR; TCRdb keeps only in-frame clonotypes and omits some of them. The table records around 36,000 clones, roughly 76% of them present only once. Sequenced sample: PBMCs. These receptors came from a woman aged 40-49 years in good health and CMV-seronegative.

This clone was counted a single time. V gene TRBV5-4 combines with J gene TRBJ2-5; D may be TRBD2 (6 bases). Looked up from germline, CDR1 is SGHNT and CDR2 is YYREEE (reference sequence). The V end lost 2 bases, the J end lost 1 base, and 9 bases lay between the germline ends. The CDR3 sequence is 14 residues long. CDR3 nucleotides: TGTGCCAGCAGCTTACGGGGGTCCCAAGAGACCCAGTACTTC. It codes for CASSLRGSQETQYF. The complete variable domain, with remaining parts taken from reference TRBV5-4 and TRBJ2-5, reads ETGVTQSPTHLIKTRGQQVTLRCSSQSGHNTVSWYQQALGQGPQFIFQYYREEENGRGNFPPRFSGLQFPNYSSELNVNALELDDSALYLCASSLRGSQETQYFGPGTRLLVL.

The chain has TRBV7-2 and TRBJ2-3, with 7 positions matching TRBD1. The germline V gene encodes CDR1 SGHTA and CDR2 FQGNSA. The CDR3 has 15 amino acids. The junction had 10 bases not matched to a gene; V was cut back by 5 bases and J by 5 bases. The CDR3 nucleotides are TGTGCCAGCAGCCAAACCGGGACAGTGGGAGATACGCAGTATTTT. It codes for CASSQTGTVGDTQYF.

V and J are TRBV18 and TRBJ1-4, with 7 nucleotides matching TRBD1. The CDR3 has 16 amino acids. Germline V CDR1 and CDR2: KGHSH, LQKENI. J was trimmed by 0 bases and V by 4 bases; bases with no gene match: 5. The CDR3 loop is CASSLRQGATNEKLFF. The CDR3 region has the DNA TGTGCCAGCTCACTTAGACAGGGCGCAACTAATGAAAAACTGTTTTTT. The full variable domain, with the rest looked up from reference TRBV18 and TRBJ1-4, is NAGVMQNPRHLVRRRGQEARLRCSPMKGHSHVYWYRQLPEEGLKFMVYLQKENIIDESGMPKERFSAEFPKEGPSILRIQQVVRGDSAAYFCASSLRQGATNEKLFFGSGTQLSVL.

The chain has TRBV6-6 and TRBJ2-7; TRBD1 might be the D (6 bases). Germline CDR1 reads MNHNY; CDR2 reads SVGAGI (reference sequence). The germline V and J ends were trimmed by 4 bases and 3 bases, with 16 bases remaining between them. This CDR3 has 15 amino acids. CDR3 region: CASSSPGHSLYEQYF. As DNA, the CDR3 is TGTGCCAGCAGTTCTCCGGGACACTCGCTCTACGAGCAGTACTTC.

The chain has TRBV6-1 and TRBJ1-6; 7 positions match TRBD1. Germline lookup yields CDR1 MNHNS and CDR2 SASEGT. There are 11 residues in the CDR3. V lost 11 bases and J lost 12; bases outside the gene matches: 7. CDR3 DNA sequence: TGTGCCGTAAGACAGGGCGGACCCCTCCACTTT. This encodes CAVRQGGPLHF.

The J gene is TRBJ2-4, the V gene TRBV6-6; TRBD2 agrees at 8 bases. V lost 7 bases, J lost 6 bases, and 11 bases stayed unmatched. The CDR3 has 15 residues. Looked up from germline, CDR1 is MNHNY and CDR2 is SVGAGI (reference sequence). The DNA of the CDR3 is TGTGCCAGCACGAACCTCATCGGGAGGGGAAACATTCAGTACTTC. This translates into CASTNLIGRGNIQYF.

The chain has TRBV28 and TRBJ1-2; tentatively, D is TRBD1 (6 bases). Germline CDR1 and CDR2: MDHEN and SYDVKM. CDR3 size: 16 residues. V gave up 5 bases and J gave up 2 bases, with 18 bases separating them. In nucleotides, the CDR3 is TGTGCCAGCAGTCATCGAGATGACAGGCGAAACTATGGCTACACCTTC. This translates into CASSHRDDRRNYGYTF.

The J gene is TRBJ1-1, the V gene TRBV9; TRBD1 agrees at 8 bases. Germline loops: CDR1 SGDLS, CDR2 YYNGEE. After removal of 3 bases from V and 4 bases from J, the junction contained 5 bases not matched to a gene. This CDR3 has 14 residues. The DNA for the CDR3 is TGTGCCAGCAGCGCGGACAGGGAAGCCACTGAAGCTTTCTTT. Translated: CASSADREATEAFF.